These T cell receptor beta chains were read from a single sample in a study of cytomegalovirus exposure and HLA in healthy donors. TCRdb's copy holds only in-frame clones and misses some; the assay was immunoSEQ multiplex PCR. Here the sample spans more than 90,000 clones, 82% being singletons. The sample was PBMCs. Receptor source: a man aged 50 to 60 in good health and CMV-seronegative. Both conserved end residues are part of each CDR3. Each record gives: D gene, J gene, V gene, clone size, CDR3 DNA, CDR3 protein. A D gene is named only where the DNA matches it firmly. Size is omitted from some rows. Given values are once, few, many or a class for expanded clones.

>-|TRBJ1-2|TRBV5-1|-
TGCGCCAGCAGCCCAGGGGTGCTTAACTATGGCTACACCTTC
CASSPGVLNYGYTF
>TRBD1|TRBJ2-2|TRBV27|-
TGTGCCAGCAGTGTGGCAGGGGGTTTGGGCGGGGAGCTGTTTTTT
CASSVAGGLGGELFF
>-|TRBJ2-4|TRBV6-5|few
TGTGCCAGCAGTTACTCGAGGCAGGGTACGAAAAACATTCAGTACTTC
CASSYSRQGTKNIQYF
>-|TRBJ2-2|TRBV28|-
TGTGCCAGCAGTTTGGATGTCGAGGTCAGCGTAGACACCGGGGAGCTGTTTTTT
CASSLDVEVSVDTGELFF
>-|TRBJ2-7|TRBV6-1|-
TGTGCCAGCAGTGAAGCTCCGAGGGAACCGAGGGAGCAGTACTTC
CASSEAPREPREQYF
>-|TRBJ2-3|TRBV2|few
TGTGCCAGCAGTTCCCCAGACCGGGGAGGCACAGATACGCAGTATTTT
CASSSPDRGGTDTQYF
>TRBD2|TRBJ2-3|TRBV9|few
TGTGCCAGCAGCGTCTCAGGACTAGCGGGAGTAGATACGCAGTATTTT
CASSVSGLAGVDTQYF
>TRBD2|TRBJ2-1|TRBV19|once
TGTGCCAGTAGTATGTCGGCTAGCGGGAGGGCCCGTTTCTTC
CASSMSASGRARFF
>-|TRBJ1-1|TRBV6-1|-
TGTGCCAGCAGTGAAGCGGCCCAGTTGAACACTGAAGCTTTCTTT
CASSEAAQLNTEAFF
>TRBD1|TRBJ1-5|TRBV2|-
TGTGCCAGCAGGCTAAGGACAGGGAAGGTCAGCAATCAGCCCCAGCATTTT
CASRLRTGKVSNQPQHF
>TRBD2|TRBJ2-1|TRBV4-1|-
TGCGCCAGCAGCCAAGATTCCGAGACTAGCGGGAGGATTGATGAGCAGTTCTTC
CASSQDSETSGRIDEQFF
>TRBD1|TRBJ2-3|TRBV28|-
TGTGCCAGCAGTTCCCGGACAGGGGTAGACGGTACGCAGTATTTT
CASSSRTGVDGTQYF
>TRBD2|TRBJ2-5|TRBV4-1|-
TGCGCCAGCAGCCCTCGACTAGCGGGAGCTGCTGAGTACTTC
CASSPRLAGAAEYF
>-|TRBJ2-1|TRBV28|-
TGTGCCAGCAGTTTTCGGTGGAATGAGCAGTTCTTC
CASSFRWNEQFF
>TRBD1|TRBJ1-4|TRBV2|-
TGTGCCAGCAGGAGGGACAGGGAAAGTGAAAAACTGTTTTTT
CASRRDRESEKLFF
>TRBD1|TRBJ1-3|TRBV9|-
TGTGCCAGCAGCGTAGCCGCCACAGGGGTTGGAAACACCACATATTTT
CASSVAATGVGNTTYF
>-|TRBJ1-1|TRBV18|-
TGTGCCAGCTCACCAGGGGGCGGGAACACTGAAGCTTTCTTT
CASSPGGGNTEAFF
>-|TRBJ2-3|TRBV5-1|-
TGCGCCAGCAGCCCGAGTCCTGGCACAGATACGCAGTATTTT
CASSPSPGTDTQYF
>-|TRBJ2-7|TRBV27|-
TGTGCCAGCAGTTTGAGGGTCGACAGGCCCTCCTACGAGCAGTACTTC
CASSLRVDRPSYEQYF
>-|TRBJ1-2|TRBV11-2|-
TGTGCCAGCAGCTTATCCGGAGATGGCTACACCTTC
CASSLSGDGYTF
>TRBD1|TRBJ1-5|TRBV19|once
TGTGCCAGTACTACGTGGACAGGGAGAGAGGATCAGCCCCAGCATTTT
CASTTWTGREDQPQHF
>TRBD1|TRBJ1-2|TRBV4-3|-
TGCGCCAGCAGCCCTGGGACAGCCCGTGACTATGGCTACACCTTC
CASSPGTARDYGYTF
>-|TRBJ1-5|TRBV5-8|-
TGTGCCAGCAGCTTGGTGAGCGGGGCGGGGAATCAGCCCCAGCATTTT
CASSLVSGAGNQPQHF
>-|TRBJ2-7|TRBV19|once
TGTGCCAGTCGGCAGGGAGGCGAGCAGTACTTC
CASRQGGEQYF
>TRBD2|TRBJ2-1|TRBV2|-
TGTGCCAGGCCTCTAGCGGGAGCATACAATGAGCAGTTCTTC
CARPLAGAYNEQFF
>-|TRBJ2-2|TRBV9|-
TGTGCCAGCAGTGAGGCTTGGGGGGAGCTGTTTTTT
CASSEAWGELFF
>TRBD2|TRBJ2-7|TRBV4-1|-
TGCGCCAGCAGCCAAGAGGGGTCGGGAGGGCCAAGCGAGCAGTACTTC
CASSQEGSGGPSEQYF
>TRBD2|TRBJ2-4|TRBV29-1|-
TGCAGCGCCTACCTCGGGAGGATTCAGTACTTC
CSAYLGRIQYF
>TRBD1|TRBJ2-7|TRBV27|once
TGTGCCAGCAGCTCGGACAGGGGCCTCGAGCAGTACTTC
CASSSDRGLEQYF
>TRBD1|TRBJ1-1|TRBV10-3|-
TGTGCCATCGAGGACAGGGAGGGGACTGAAGCTTTCTTT
CAIEDREGTEAFF
>TRBD1|TRBJ2-5|TRBV18|once
TGTGCCAGCTCACCACCAGGACAGGCAAAGACCCAGTACTTC
CASSPPGQAKTQYF
>TRBD1|TRBJ2-1|TRBV2|-
TGTGCCAGCAGTGGACGGACAGGGGCTGAGCAGTTCTTC
CASSGRTGAEQFF
>-|TRBJ1-2|TRBV30|-
TGTGCCTGGAGCCCAGGTGGCGTCCCCTATGGCTACACCTTC
CAWSPGGVPYGYTF
>-|TRBJ2-1|TRBV6-5|-
TGTGCCAGCAGTAATCTCGGCGGAATCCGCAATGAGCAGTTCTTC
CASSNLGGIRNEQFF
>TRBD2|TRBJ2-7|TRBV6-1|-
TGTGCCAGCAGCTCGGCAGCGGGAGGTAGTGGCGAGCAGTACTTC
CASSSAAGGSGEQYF
>-|TRBJ2-7|TRBV6-5|once
TGTGCCAGCAGTTACTCGAGCCCGCAGAGGGACGAGCAGTACTTC
CASSYSSPQRDEQYF
>-|TRBJ2-1|TRBV5-8|-
TGTGCCAGCAGCCTGTCGGGAGTAGGTGAGCAGTTCTTC
CASSLSGVGEQFF